The entry below describes one T cell receptor beta chain. Original analysis: Reference gene primers were amplified, and this amplification served to estimate nucleated cell counts. Generated by immunoSEQ multiplex PCR, the TCRdb table keeps only in-frame clones and is missing some. V and J calls and clone size are given by that table; D and trimming were obtained from the DNA. Of a few hundred thousand clones listed, roughly nine tenths are singletons. V was shortened by 7 bases and J by 9 bases, with 13 bases between the two germline ends. The germline V gene has CDR1 WNHNN and CDR2 SYGVQD (reference sequence). This CDR3 has 13 amino acids. The data stem from a study of blood T cell repertoires in COVID-19. Whole-study context: Italy, Spain and the United States were the sources of the convalescent and acute COVID-19 samples.

This TCR was sampled from a middle-aged woman who had been exposed to COVID-19. Sequenced input: PBMCs or T cells enriched from blood (not recorded which). The V call is TRBV10-1, the J call TRBJ1-6; D might be TRBD1 (6 bases). This CDR3 is CASTSGAGSPLHF. CDR3 bases: TGCGCCAGCACTTCAGGGGCCGGTTCACCCCTCCACTTT.